What follows is one T cell receptor (beta chain) and its context. The antigen is undetermined. The time point is: patch test 1, 2 weeks after DPC sensitization. Treatment specified: therapeutic diphenylcyclopropenone sensitization with weekly scalp DPC. CDR1 and CDR2 from the germline V gene are SGHDN and FVKESK. This CDR3 is 16 amino acids long. V lost 5 bases to trimming and J lost 2 bases; unmatched junction nucleotides: 10. One entry per CDR3 protein results from TCRdb running MiXCR on the RACE reads. The sample carries some 180,000 distinct CDR3 sequences, more than 20% recorded once. This entry is derived from a study of human T cells and chemical hapten exposure. About the study: Sensitization involved placing 2% DPC onto a roughly 2 cm by roughly 2 cm region of upper inner arm skin. Patients having alopecia areata, totalis or universalis were mostly female. General observations from the study: Those TCRs sitting above 1 in 1000 frequency stayed the same with DPC sensitization. Positively correlated with patch test score were the counts of PT1 expanded TCRs.

The rearrangement uses TRBV14 and TRBJ2-5, with 8 bases matching TRBD1. Sequenced material: whole blood, taken in connection with sensitization to the hapten diphenylcyclopropenone (DPC). The receptor was derived from a woman between 50 and 59 years old with alopecia areata. Some clones in this sample may be carry-over from other donors' samples. CDR3 DNA: TGTGCCAGCAGCTCGGGACAGGTTTTTATACAAGAGACCCAGTACTTC. Amino acid sequence: CASSSGQVFIQETQYF.